The clone carrying this TCR beta chain was seen repeatedly, ten times or more. Antigen: not known. This entry comes from a study of neurological immune-mediated disorders. Whole-study findings and limits: Patients with HTLV-1-associated myelopathy had the highest level of TCR clonal expansion, whereas patients with multiple sclerosis had the lowest level, falling beneath the level found in healthy controls.

V was pared by 0 bases and J by 5 bases, with 14 bases between. The CDR3 covers 15 residues. In germline, CDR1 is SGHRS, CDR2 YFSETQ. cDNA was made by 5'RACE with 10-nucleotide random UMIs. Each CDR3 protein gets one entry after TCRdb re-called the 5' RACE reads with MiXCR. Here the sample spans about 22,000 distinct CDR3 sequences, 8% to 13% being singletons. Sequenced sample: PBMCs. The J gene is TRBJ1-2, the V gene TRBV5-1; perhaps TRBD1 as D (5 bases). The TCR was taken from a woman in her sixties or seventies with HTLV-1-associated myelopathy (HAM/TSP). In nucleotides, the CDR3 is TGCGCCAGCAGCTTGGGAACTTATAGGGGATATGGCTACACCTTC. Amino acid sequence: CASSLGTYRGYGYTF.